A single sample gave rise to the 28 T cell receptor beta chains below, sequenced in a study of T cells in Graves' hyperthyroidism and ophthalmopathy. Amplification yielded TCR beta CDR3 regions, with RNA transcripts as the source. First-round RT-PCR of the TCR CDR3 relied on the HTBI primer set. TCRdb fed the multiplex PCR reads into MiXCR, producing one record per CDR3 protein. The sample has about 380,000 distinct CDR3 sequences; around a sixth are singletons. The specimen sequenced was blood. Every receptor here comes from a man aged 18 to 29 with Graves' ophthalmopathy.

In its sample, this clonotype was seen many times. The chain is built from TRBV3-1 and TRBJ1-5; D not certain. Germline loops: CDR1 LGHDT, CDR2 YNNKEL (reference sequence). Trimming removed 0 bases at V and 4 bases at J, with 7 bases between. The CDR3 is 14 residues long. The CDR3 sequence: CASSQEETNQPQHF. In DNA, the CDR3 is TGTGCCAGCAGCCAAGAGGAAACAAATCAGCCCCAGCATTTT.

This clonotype was picked up many times. The gene calls are TRBV2 and TRBJ1-2; maybe TRBD1 (5 bases). The V and J ends lost 4 bases and 8 bases respectively, with 26 bases between them. Germline V gene lookup returns CDR1 SNHLY and CDR2 FYNNEI. The CDR3 contains 17 residues. The CDR3 DNA is TGTGCCAGCAGTGCCCCCGACAAGAGGGGTTTTCTCGGGGGCTACACCTTC. Protein: CASSAPDKRGFLGGYTF.

This clonotype was seen only a few times. The junction does not match germline at one end; this may be a read error. V is TRBV6-6 and J is TRBJ2-3; D is perhaps TRBD2 (5 bases). Germline assignment: CDR1 MNHNY and CDR2 SVGAGI (reference sequence). The CDR3 is made up of 14 amino acids. In nucleotides, the CDR3 is TGTGCCAGCAGTTACTCGCCTAGCATAGATACGCAGTATTTT. The encoded protein is CASSYSPSIDTQYF.

The CDR3 DNA follows: TGCAGTGCCCGTAGCGGGGGGGCGAAGACCCAGTACTTC. Translating it yields CSARSGGAKTQYF. The chain combines TRBV20-1 with TRBJ2-5, with 11 bases matching TRBD2. The J segment lost 6 bases and the V segment lost 6 bases, leaving 6 bases of the junction unmatched. Germline-derived CDR1 and CDR2 are DFQATT and SNEGSKA (reference sequence). The CDR3 spans 13 residues.

V and J are TRBV29-1 and TRBJ1-2; D is uncertain. Trimming removed 3 bases at V and 8 bases at J, with 16 bases between. Germline V CDR1 and CDR2: SQVTM, ANQGSEA. The CDR3 runs to 13 residues. The CDR3 DNA sequence: TGCAGCGTTGAGGTCACCTCGGCGTGGGGCTACACCTTC. Translated, it gives CSVEVTSAWGYTF. Full variable domain (rest looked up from reference TRBV29-1 and TRBJ1-2): SAVISQKPSRDICQRGTSLTIQCQVDSQVTMMFWYRQQPGQSLTLIATANQGSEATYESGFVIDKFPISRPNLTFSTLTVSNMSPEDSSIYLCSVEVTSAWGYTFGSGTRLTVV.

This clonotype appeared many times. The chain joins TRBV20-1 to TRBJ2-7, with 12 nucleotides matching TRBD1. The germline V gene has CDR1 DFQATT and CDR2 SNEGSKA (reference sequence). This CDR3 has 13 amino acids. Losses at the gene ends were 3 bases for V and 4 bases for J; bases not matched to a gene: 1. CDR3 in amino acids: CSARGQGAYEQYF. As DNA, the CDR3 is TGCAGTGCTAGGGGACAGGGGGCTTACGAGCAGTACTTC.

The chain uses TRBV7-3 and TRBJ2-3, with 7 bases identical to TRBD2. Per germline, CDR1 SGHTA and CDR2 FQGTGA. V was clipped by 4 bases and J by 1 base; unmatched bases: 11. The CDR3 has 17 residues. The CDR3 DNA is TGTGCCAGCAGCTCGTACCGGAGCGGGGTGGGCACAGATACGCAGTATTTT. It encodes CASSSYRSGVGTDTQYF.

This clonotype has a handful of counts. The rearrangement uses TRBV14 and TRBJ1-1; D possibly corresponds to TRBD1 (5 bases). V lost 1 base to trimming and J lost 11 bases, with 14 bases between them. The CDR3 runs 13 residues. Germline CDR1 is SGHDN and CDR2 is FVKESK. CDR3 in amino acids: CASSQAGTSRAFF. For the CDR3, the DNA is TGTGCCAGCAGCCAAGCCGGGACTTCGAGGGCTTTCTTT.

This clonotype was seen at least ten times. The chain links TRBV7-3 to TRBJ2-3, with 9 bases aligning to TRBD2. With V trimmed by 3 bases and J by 5 bases, 12 bases remained unmatched. CDR1 is SGHTA, CDR2 FQGTGA, per germline. This CDR3 is built from 17 residues. The CDR3 bases are TGTGCCAGCAGCTTGGCGGCTAGCGGGGCAGGGGGAGATACGCAGTATTTT. The encoded protein is CASSLAASGAGGDTQYF.

This clonotype was found many times. The chain is built from TRBV2 and TRBJ2-2; D is unresolved. Germline CDR1 SNHLY, CDR2 FYNNEI. Between the trimmed V and J ends, which lost 4 bases and 0 bases, there was a span of 9 bases. The CDR3 covers 15 residues. CDR3 DNA sequence: TGTGCCAGCAGTGCTGCCAGTGCGAACACCGGGGAGCTGTTTTTT. It encodes CASSAASANTGELFF.

Ten or more counts support this clonotype. The chain is built from TRBV5-1 and TRBJ1-6, with TRBD1 matching 7 bases. The length of the CDR3 is 16 residues. Germline CDR1 SGHRS, CDR2 YFSETQ. The trim removed 4 bases at V and 7 bases at J, leaving 11 bases unmatched. CDR3 sequence: CASSPGPGQQNSPLHF. CDR3 DNA sequence: TGCGCCAGCAGCCCCGGGCCGGGACAGCAAAATTCACCCCTCCACTTT.

This clonotype has only a few counts. CDR3 coding DNA: TGTGCCAGCAGCAAACAGGGGGCGGCCCTGGCAGATACGCAGTATTTT. Translation: CASSKQGAALADTQYF. The chain carries TRBV27 and TRBJ2-3, with 9 bases aligning to TRBD1. Germline V gene data show CDR1 as MNHEY and CDR2 as SMNVEV (reference sequence). V was clipped by 6 bases and J by 4 bases; unmatched bases: 11. The CDR3 has 16 residues.

Ten or more counts support this clonotype. The chain's CDR3 is CASTASAGGLTTTQYF. In DNA form, the CDR3 reads TGTGCCAGCACCGCTTCAGCGGGGGGCCTCACGACTACGCAGTATTTT. The rearrangement joins TRBV28 to TRBJ2-3; TRBD2 matches at 9 bases. The germline V gene encodes CDR1 MDHEN and CDR2 SYDVKM. V dropped 7 bases and J dropped 8; count of bases not matched to a gene: 16. This CDR3 has 16 residues.

This clonotype was observed a handful of times. This chain links TRBV19 with TRBJ1-2; TRBD1 agrees at 10 bases. This CDR3 contains 14 residues. Trimming removed 6 bases from V and 6 bases from J; junction bases left unmatched: 7. Per germline, CDR1 LNHDA and CDR2 SQIVND (reference sequence). This chain's CDR3 is CASSETGGANGYTF. CDR3 nucleotide sequence: TGTGCCAGTAGCGAGACAGGGGGCGCGAATGGCTACACCTTC.

In regard to this clonotype: A single base separates this from a much larger clone, so it may be a read error. This chain links TRBV2 with TRBJ1-2, with a possible D match to TRBD1 (5 bases). The CDR3 runs 13 residues. Trimming shortened V by 6 bases and J by 8 bases, and 16 bases separated the two germline ends. The germline V gene encodes CDR1 SNHLY and CDR2 FYNNEI. CDR3 coding DNA: TGTGCCAGCAGCAGGGACTCAAGCAGAGGCTACACCTTC. Translating it yields CASSRDSSRGYTF.

This clonotype was found many times. V gene TRBV2 combines with J gene TRBJ1-3; D is uncertain. CDR3 length: 14 residues. The germline CDR1 and CDR2 sequences are SNHLY and FYNNEI. V dropped 5 bases and J dropped 0 bases, with 8 bases sitting between them. The CDR3 loop reads CASSSESSGNTIYF. CDR3 sequence (DNA): TGTGCCAGCAGTTCGGAGAGCTCTGGAAACACCATATATTTT. The complete variable domain, with remaining parts taken from reference TRBV2 and TRBJ1-3, reads EPEVTQTPSHQVTQMGQEVILRCVPISNHLYFYWYRQILGQKVEFLVSFYNNEISEKSEIFDDQFSVERPDGSNFTLKIRSTKLEDSAMYFCASSSESSGNTIYFGEGSWLTVV.

V is TRBV7-9 and J is TRBJ2-1; 10 nucleotides align to TRBD2. The CDR3 length is 17 residues. Trimming cost V 6 bases and J 7 bases; bases outside gene matches: 15. From germline, CDR1 is SEHNR and CDR2 FQNEAQ (reference sequence). CDR3 amino acids: CASSRDSSGGFGNEQFF. The CDR3 DNA follows: TGTGCCAGCAGTCGGGACTCTAGCGGGGGTTTCGGGAATGAGCAGTTCTTC. The full variable domain, with the rest looked up from reference TRBV7-9 and TRBJ2-1, is DTGVSQNPRHKITKRGQNVTFRCDPISEHNRLYWYRQTLGQGPEFLTYFQNEAQLEKSRLLSDRFSAERPKGSFSTLEIQRTEQGDSAMYLCASSRDSSGGFGNEQFFGPGTRLTVL.

The table lists this clonotype with a few counts. This rearrangement joins TRBV18 to TRBJ1-5; D not certain. The CDR3 sequence is 14 residues long. CDR1 is KGHSH, CDR2 LQKENI, per germline. V was cut by 2 bases and J by 4 bases, with 9 bases left in between. The CDR3 reads CASSPTTGNQPQHF. CDR3 in DNA: TGTGCCAGCTCACCAACGACGGGGAATCAGCCCCAGCATTTT.

This clonotype showed up many times. An end of the junction differs from the germline gene, which may be a read error. This chain links TRBV18 with TRBJ2-2; D remains unclear. This CDR3 is built from 12 residues. CDR1 KGHSH and CDR2 LQKENI come from the germline V gene. The CDR3 protein is CASSPGTGELFF. The CDR3 DNA is TGCGCCAGCAGCCCTGGGACCGGGGAGCTGTTTTTT.

This clonotype was seen repeatedly, ten times or more. The rearrangement uses TRBV12-3 or TRBV12-4 and TRBJ2-1; tentative D call: TRBD1 (6 bases). V was trimmed by 6 bases and J by 4 bases, leaving 10 bases between them. The CDR3 runs to 13 residues. The CDR3 is CASSFQGYNEQFF. In DNA form, the CDR3 reads TGTGCCAGCAGCTTCCAGGGGTACAATGAGCAGTTCTTC.

This clonotype was picked up a small number of times. The chain uses TRBV2 and TRBJ2-3; 7 bases fit TRBD2. Unmatched junction bases numbered 7, after V lost 8 bases and J lost 2 bases. This CDR3 has 14 residues. Looked up from germline, CDR1 is SNHLY and CDR2 is FYNNEI. CDR3 DNA: TGTGCCAGCGCTGTGGGACTAAACACAGATACGCAGTATTTT. Its protein product is CASAVGLNTDTQYF.

The sample holds many counts of this clonotype. The J gene is TRBJ2-4, the V gene TRBV11-2; D gene ambiguous. This CDR3 is 16 amino acids long. V dropped 5 bases and J dropped 1 base, with 15 bases sitting between them. Germline loops: CDR1 SGHAT, CDR2 FQNNGV. In nucleotides, the CDR3 is TGTGCCAGCAGCCACTCGGACGTGGGGGCCAAAAACATTCAGTACTTC. Its protein product is CASSHSDVGAKNIQYF.

This clonotype was picked up many times. The chain joins TRBV7-8 to TRBJ2-5; TRBD2 aligns across 9 bases. Germline lookup yields CDR1 SGHVS and CDR2 FQNEAQ. With V trimmed by 7 bases and J by 4 bases, 4 bases remained unmatched. The CDR3 totals 13 residues. The CDR3 loop is CASTGTSLETQYF. The CDR3, as DNA: TGTGCCAGCACTGGGACTAGCTTAGAGACCCAGTACTTC.

This clonotype was detected many times. The chain joins TRBV5-1 to TRBJ1-6; 7 bases map to TRBD1. CDR1 and CDR2 (germline): SGHRS, YFSETQ. V trimming: 4 bases; J trimming: 8 bases; junction bases outside the gene matches: 9. This CDR3 comprises 15 residues. CDR3 protein: CASSRLLTGDSPLHF. DNA of the CDR3: TGCGCCAGCAGCCGGCTACTTACAGGGGATTCACCCCTCCACTTT.

In its sample, this clonotype was seen many times. This chain joins TRBV19 and TRBJ2-7, with D perhaps TRBD2 (6 bases). The CDR3 extends over 15 amino acids. V was shortened by 3 bases and J by 3 bases, with 15 bases between the two germline ends. The V gene's germline CDR1 is LNHDA and CDR2 SQIVND (reference sequence). The CDR3 DNA reads as TGTGCCAGTAGTATTACTGCGGGGAACCACTACGAGCAGTACTTC. It is translated as CASSITAGNHYEQYF.

With respect to this clonotype: A single base separates this from a much larger clone, so it may be a read error. The chain joins TRBV11-2 to TRBJ2-3, with 9 bases fitting TRBD2. The CDR3 extends over 15 amino acids. Germline-derived CDR1 and CDR2 are SGHAT and FQNNGV. The CDR3 region has the DNA TGTGCCAGCAGTTACGGGCGGGGGGGCACAGATACGCGGTATTTT. Its translation is CASSYGRGGTDTRYF.

For the CDR3, the DNA is TGTGCCAGCAGCTTAGCGGGACTAGCGGGACACGTCTCAGATACGCAGTATTTT. This sequence encodes CASSLAGLAGHVSDTQYF. This rearrangement joins TRBV13 to TRBJ2-3; TRBD2 matches 13 bases. Germline CDR1 PRHDT, CDR2 FYEKMQ (reference sequence). CDR3 length equals 18 residues. V lost 1 base to trimming and J lost 4 bases; unmatched junction nucleotides: 8.

This clonotype was picked up many times. V gene TRBV19 combines with J gene TRBJ2-2; TRBD1 matches at 7 bases. Per germline, CDR1 LNHDA and CDR2 SQIVND (reference sequence). Germline trimming cut 8 bases from V and 5 bases from J; bases unmatched to any gene: 8. The CDR3 covers 14 residues. The CDR3 DNA sequence: TGTGCCAGTTCGGGACAGTATTTTACCGGGGAGCTGTTTTTT. Translated, it gives CASSGQYFTGELFF.